The following is a TCR beta chain sequence with its context. Its antigen is not yet known. Base-call qualities are not available, and no considerably larger clone is one nucleotide away. Another Seattle source contributed samples from volunteer blood donors who had recovered from COVID-19. Whole blood was collected in K2EDTA tubes by collaborating institutions according to the institutions' own protocols. Collaborator samples were shipped for TCRbeta analysis as frozen whole blood, isolated PBMCs, or DNA extracted from either sample type. The data are from a study of blood T cell repertoires in COVID-19 (TCRdb year 2020). Study-wide context: Samples covering the acute and convalescent phases of COVID-19 were provided by collaborators in the United States, Italy and Spain. The prospective study material was composed of cDNA or gDNA derived from T cells, B-cell-depleted T cells, or PBMCs. The dataset comprised deeply sampled blood TCRbeta repertoires from subjects exposed to, actively infected with, or recovered from COVID-19. A freely available public database, intended as a resource for researchers studying the immune response to SARS-CoV-2, is where the repertoires were released. The samples were drawn from the first 160 participants of the ongoing ImmuneRACE study and from 1,200 or so subjects provided by 6 global collaborators. A de-identified subject ID, COVID-19 status, age in years and sex were almost always included in the sample metadata. Where available, HLA class I and class II types were obtained from metadata supplied by the sample provider rather than from assay-based typing. The investigation overall reported the following: Clinical and demographic metadata were provided uncurated, with the amount varying by source and participant.

From the germline V gene (reference sequence), CDR1 is LNHDA and CDR2 is SQIVND. The CDR3 runs 14 amino acids, cysteine and phenylalanine included. The entry retains the CDR3 DNA only, 42 bases that are in frame from base 1. Trimming takes 4 bases off V and 4 bases off J; junction bases not matched to a gene: 7. The immunoSEQ Assay, a bias-controlled multiplex PCR, was used to amplify TCRbeta CDR3 regions from genomic DNA. As for the original processing: The number of nucleated cells in each sample was estimated by amplification of reference gene primers within the assay. To quantify the absolute abundance of each unique TCRbeta CDR3 rearrangement, sequence reads were collapsed and filtered. Productive Simpson clonality was computed per sample as the square root of Simpson's diversity index over productive rearrangements. Entries here come from immuneACCESS through TCRdb and include only in-frame sequences with V and J called. Some clones fail to appear in such tables; in the studies checked, an unresolved V gene covers under half of the shortfall, and the cause of the remainder is unknown. D and trimming come from the DNA, and the V and J calls and clone size come from that table. This sample has some 320,000 clones in its table, and 70% to 90% of those were observed once. The ten most abundant clones make up roughly 6.9% of the sample.

The chain is encoded by TRBV19 joined to TRBJ2-7; TRBD2 matches 7 bases in the middle. The source material was peripheral blood. The source is a woman in her thirties who had recovered from COVID-19. Read as DNA, the sequence is TGTGCCAGTAGTACAGGGAAAGCGGGATACGAGCAGTACTTC. The encoded protein is CASSTGKAGYEQYF.